The clone carrying this T cell receptor beta chain was seen only a few times. These data are taken from a study of blood T cells in healthy people across ages. A second PCR of roughly 7 to 11 cycles used a sample-barcoded 5' primer and a J-beta primer mix. TCRdb re-derived calls from the 5' RACE reads in MiXCR, one entry per CDR3 protein. Of 1.5 million to 2 million distinct CDR3 sequences listed, less than 50% were seen once; the top ten hold 2.1%. V shed 5 bases, J shed 9 bases, and the junction held 3 bases outside the gene matches. Germline V CDR1 and CDR2: MNHEY, SMNVEV (reference sequence). CDR3 length: 14 residues.

The sequencing input was blood. This clonotype was sampled from a woman in her forties in good health. J is TRBJ1-6 and V is TRBV27; 11 bases align to TRBD1. The CDR3 reads CASSKGQGGSPLHF. The CDR3 DNA follows: TGTGCCAGCAGTAAGGGACAGGGGGGTTCACCCCTCCACTTT.